A selection of T cell receptor beta chains follows, all from one sample in a study of tumor and adjacent non-tumor tissue in lung cancer. TCRdb reprocessed the multiplex PCR reads with MiXCR, giving one entry per CDR3 protein. The data contain tens of thousands of distinct CDR3 sequences, around 71% of them singletons. What was sequenced was lung tumor tissue. The receptors come from a man aged 55-75 years with non-small cell lung cancer. Both conserved end residues are part of each CDR3. The D gene is left open where the match is weak. Clone size is stated in some rows and not others, as once, few, many or a class when expanded.

D gene: TRBD2
J gene: TRBJ2-1
V gene: TRBV30
clone size: many
CDR3 protein: CAWRGGRADEQFF
CDR3 DNA: TGTGCCTGGAGAGGCGGGAGAGCCGATGAGCAGTTCTTC

D gene: TRBD2
J gene: TRBJ2-1
V gene: TRBV4-3
clone size: -
CDR3 protein: CASSQDPTTGRVSEQFF
CDR3 DNA: TGCGCCAGCAGCCAAGATCCGACTACCGGGAGGGTTAGTGAGCAGTTCTTC

D gene: TRBD2
J gene: TRBJ2-1
V gene: TRBV28
clone size: -
CDR3 protein: CVSLEGAGRNEQFF
CDR3 DNA: TGTGTCAGCCTCGAGGGAGCGGGAAGAAATGAGCAGTTCTTC

D gene: -
J gene: TRBJ2-6
V gene: TRBV13
clone size: -
CDR3 protein: CASKTGCGWANVLTF
CDR3 DNA: TGTGCCAGCAAAACGGGGTGCGGTTGGGCCAACGTCCTGACTTTC

D gene: -
J gene: TRBJ2-3
V gene: TRBV23-1
clone size: -
CDR3 protein: CASSQRVLLAQGKSTDTQYF
CDR3 DNA: TGCGCCAGCAGTCAGAGGGTCCTTCTTGCACAGGGTAAAAGCACAGATACGCAGTATTTT

D gene: TRBD1
J gene: TRBJ2-7
V gene: TRBV5-4
clone size: many
CDR3 protein: CASSWGTGENERYF
CDR3 DNA: TGTGCCAGCAGCTGGGGGACAGGGGAAAACGAGCGGTACTTC

D gene: TRBD2
J gene: TRBJ2-1
V gene: TRBV7-9
clone size: many
CDR3 protein: CASSFLAGGPSGYNEQFF
CDR3 DNA: TGTGCCAGCAGCTTCTTAGCGGGAGGCCCGAGCGGGTACAATGAGCAGTTCTTC

D gene: -
J gene: TRBJ1-3
V gene: TRBV4-1
clone size: few
CDR3 protein: CASSRQSSGNTIYF
CDR3 DNA: TGCGCCAGCAGCCGACAGAGCTCTGGAAACACCATATATTTT

D gene: -
J gene: TRBJ2-7
V gene: TRBV6-2/TRBV6-3
clone size: -
CDR3 protein: CVSSYSHGGESLEQCF
CDR3 DNA: TGTGTCAGCAGTTACTCGCACGGTGGGGAATCCCTCGAGCAGTGCTTC

D gene: -
J gene: TRBJ2-2
V gene: TRBV6-2/TRBV6-3
clone size: -
CDR3 protein: CASNARGPWTGELFF
CDR3 DNA: TGTGCCAGCAATGCCCGGGGCCCTTGGACCGGGGAGCTGTTTTTT

D gene: -
J gene: TRBJ2-3
V gene: TRBV20-1
clone size: -
CDR3 protein: CSARGERDTQYF
CDR3 DNA: TGCAGTGCTAGAGGCGAGAGGGATACGCAGTATTTT

D gene: -
J gene: TRBJ2-4
V gene: TRBV11-3
clone size: -
CDR3 protein: CASSTSKNIQYF
CDR3 DNA: TGTGCCAGCAGCACTAGTAAAAACATTCAGTACTTC

D gene: -
J gene: TRBJ2-1
V gene: TRBV5-6
clone size: many
CDR3 protein: CASSLGEVRRRAYNEQFF
CDR3 DNA: TGTGCCAGCAGCTTGGGGGAGGTGAGGAGGAGGGCCTACAATGAGCAGTTCTTC

D gene: -
J gene: TRBJ1-5
V gene: TRBV6-1
clone size: -
CDR3 protein: CASSGRPERPQHF
CDR3 DNA: TGTGCCAGCAGTGGAAGGCCCGAGAGGCCCCAGCATTTT

D gene: -
J gene: TRBJ1-6
V gene: TRBV6-2/TRBV6-3
clone size: -
CDR3 protein: CASSGHNNSPLHF
CDR3 DNA: TGCGCCAGCTCCGGGCACAATAATTCACCCCTCCACTTT

D gene: -
J gene: TRBJ1-6
V gene: TRBV20-1
clone size: few
CDR3 protein: CSATSTGAPTSPLHF
CDR3 DNA: TGCAGTGCCACGTCGACAGGCGCTCCAACTTCACCCCTCCACTTT

D gene: TRBD1
J gene: TRBJ1-2
V gene: TRBV6-5
clone size: many
CDR3 protein: CASRRGQVLGGYTF
CDR3 DNA: TGTGCCAGCAGGAGGGGACAGGTCCTTGGTGGCTACACCTTC

D gene: -
J gene: TRBJ2-1
V gene: TRBV11-2
clone size: -
CDR3 protein: CASSLDLGTLYNEQFF
CDR3 DNA: TGTGCCAGCAGCTTAGATCTGGGGACCCTTTATAATGAGCAGTTCTTC

D gene: TRBD1
J gene: TRBJ2-2
V gene: TRBV4-1
clone size: many
CDR3 protein: CASSQEPLQGLRGELFF
CDR3 DNA: TGCGCCAGCAGCCAAGAGCCTCTACAGGGGTTGCGAGGGGAGCTGTTTTTT

D gene: TRBD1
J gene: TRBJ1-4
V gene: TRBV20-1
clone size: few
CDR3 protein: CSARGWGQGQPTNEKLFF
CDR3 DNA: TGCAGTGCTAGGGGTTGGGGACAGGGACAACCAACTAATGAAAAACTGTTTTTT

D gene: -
J gene: TRBJ2-4
V gene: TRBV5-6
clone size: few
CDR3 protein: CASSLNVLPGAKNTQYF
CDR3 DNA: TGTGCCAGCAGCTTGAATGTTCTACCCGGAGCCAAAAACACTCAGTACTTC

D gene: -
J gene: TRBJ1-1
V gene: TRBV2
clone size: -
CDR3 protein: CPSSEGRAPMNTEAFF
CDR3 DNA: TGTCCCAGCAGTGAAGGCAGGGCTCCAATGAACACTGAAGCTTTCTTT

D gene: -
J gene: TRBJ2-2
V gene: TRBV11-2
clone size: -
CDR3 protein: CASRLNWASSGELFF
CDR3 DNA: TGTGCCAGCAGATTAAATTGGGCTAGCTCCGGGGAGCTGTTTTTT

D gene: -
J gene: TRBJ2-1
V gene: TRBV11-1
clone size: -
CDR3 protein: CVSSLQAGYNEQFF
CDR3 DNA: TGTGTCAGCAGCCTTCAGGCGGGGTACAATGAGCAGTTCTTC

D gene: -
J gene: TRBJ2-4
V gene: TRBV4-2
clone size: -
CDR3 protein: CARSQAQASGSLAQNIQYF
CDR3 DNA: TGTGCCAGGAGCCAAGCGCAGGCAAGCGGATCGTTAGCCCAAAACATTCAGTACTTC

D gene: TRBD2
J gene: TRBJ2-1
V gene: TRBV28
clone size: -
CDR3 protein: CASTQGTCGRLNEQFF
CDR3 DNA: TGTGCCAGCACCCAAGGGACTTGCGGGAGGCTAAATGAGCAGTTCTTC

D gene: -
J gene: TRBJ1-4
V gene: TRBV7-9
clone size: few
CDR3 protein: CASSWAGQNEKLFF
CDR3 DNA: TGTGCCAGCAGCTGGGCGGGGCAGAATGAAAAACTGTTTTTT

D gene: -
J gene: TRBJ1-4
V gene: TRBV5-6
clone size: once
CDR3 protein: CASSYGGWNEKLFF
CDR3 DNA: TGTGCCAGCAGCTATGGGGGGTGGAATGAAAAACTGTTTTTT

D gene: -
J gene: TRBJ2-1
V gene: TRBV20-1
clone size: -
CDR3 protein: CSASWRRTVNEQFF
CDR3 DNA: TGCAGTGCGTCATGGAGGAGGACCGTCAACGAGCAGTTCTTC

D gene: -
J gene: TRBJ1-5
V gene: TRBV6-5
clone size: -
CDR3 protein: CASSQGSRVGTRQPQHF
CDR3 DNA: TGTGCCAGCAGTCAGGGTAGCAGGGTAGGAACGAGGCAGCCCCAGCATTTT

D gene: -
J gene: TRBJ2-5
V gene: TRBV12-3/TRBV12-4
clone size: -
CDR3 protein: CTRSPTETLFGKTQYF
CDR3 DNA: TGTACCAGGAGTCCCACCGAGACACTCTTTGGGAAGACCCAGTACTTC

D gene: -
J gene: TRBJ1-1
V gene: TRBV6-5
clone size: -
CDR3 protein: CANSQNTEAFF
CDR3 DNA: TGTGCAAACAGTCAGAACACTGAAGCTTTCTTT

D gene: -
J gene: TRBJ2-1
V gene: TRBV19
clone size: -
CDR3 protein: CASRRDWQSYNEQFF
CDR3 DNA: TGTGCCAGTAGGCGGGACTGGCAGTCCTACAATGAGCAGTTCTTC

D gene: TRBD1
J gene: TRBJ2-7
V gene: TRBV6-6
clone size: -
CDR3 protein: CASDNSPGGEQYF
CDR3 DNA: TGTGCCAGCGACAACAGCCCAGGGGGCGAGCAGTACTTC

D gene: -
J gene: TRBJ1-6
V gene: TRBV6-2/TRBV6-3
clone size: -
CDR3 protein: CASSGPNNSHLHF
CDR3 DNA: TGTGCAAGCTCCGGGCCCAATAATTCACACCTACACTTT

D gene: -
J gene: TRBJ2-7
V gene: TRBV4-1
clone size: -
CDR3 protein: CASGQDYETSIYEQYF
CDR3 DNA: TGCGCCAGCGGCCAAGATTACGAGACCAGCATTTACGAGCAGTACTTC

D gene: -
J gene: TRBJ2-7
V gene: TRBV11-3
clone size: -
CDR3 protein: CARSSQGPIYEQYF
CDR3 DNA: TGTGCCAGGAGCTCCCAGGGCCCGATATACGAGCAGTACTTC

D gene: -
J gene: TRBJ2-7
V gene: TRBV6-2/TRBV6-3
clone size: many
CDR3 protein: CASSTKETTQQYF
CDR3 DNA: TGTGCCAGCAGTACGAAAGAGACTACGCAGCAGTACTTC

D gene: -
J gene: TRBJ2-4
V gene: TRBV6-1
clone size: -
CDR3 protein: CASRGYVRGEKNIQYF
CDR3 DNA: TGTGCCAGCAGAGGTTACGTAAGGGGTGAGAAAAACATTCAGTACTTC

D gene: TRBD2
J gene: TRBJ2-2
V gene: TRBV4-2
clone size: -
CDR3 protein: CANLKTGTSGSETNTGELFF
CDR3 DNA: TGTGCCAACCTAAAGACCGGGACTAGCGGGAGTGAGACGAACACCGGGGAGCTGTTTTTT

D gene: TRBD1
J gene: TRBJ2-2
V gene: TRBV6-5
clone size: many
CDR3 protein: CASLSAGGTGELFF
CDR3 DNA: TGTGCCAGCCTTAGCGCAGGGGGCACCGGGGAGCTGTTTTTT

D gene: TRBD1
J gene: TRBJ1-2
V gene: TRBV6-1
clone size: -
CDR3 protein: CASRSNTPGTVGIYGYTF
CDR3 DNA: TGTGCCAGCAGATCAAACACGCCCGGGACAGTGGGGATCTATGGCTACACCTTC

D gene: -
J gene: TRBJ2-7
V gene: TRBV6-2/TRBV6-3
clone size: many
CDR3 protein: CASSSEGQREEQYF
CDR3 DNA: TGTGCCAGCAGTTCCGAGGGGCAGCGCGAGGAACAGTACTTC

D gene: TRBD1
J gene: TRBJ2-7
V gene: TRBV6-2/TRBV6-3
clone size: -
CDR3 protein: CASSTTGQMTYEQYF
CDR3 DNA: TGTGCCAGCAGTACCACGGGACAGATGACCTACGAGCAATACTTC

D gene: TRBD2
J gene: TRBJ2-2
V gene: TRBV5-1
clone size: many
CDR3 protein: CASSGSGANTGELFF
CDR3 DNA: TGCGCCAGCAGCGGGAGCGGGGCGAACACCGGGGAGCTGTTTTTT

D gene: TRBD1
J gene: TRBJ2-1
V gene: TRBV5-1
clone size: -
CDR3 protein: CASSSGTGNGQFF
CDR3 DNA: TGCGCCAGCAGCTCCGGGACAGGAAATGGGCAGTTCTTC

D gene: TRBD2
J gene: TRBJ2-7
V gene: TRBV11-3
clone size: once
CDR3 protein: CASRKASGSSYEEYF
CDR3 DNA: TGTGCCAGTAGGAAGGCTAGCGGGAGCTCCTACGAGGAATATTTC

D gene: TRBD1
J gene: TRBJ2-3
V gene: TRBV11-3
clone size: -
CDR3 protein: CTSSLECAGGRGDTQYF
CDR3 DNA: TGTACCAGCAGCTTAGAATGCGCAGGGGGACGGGGAGATACGCAGTACTTT

D gene: -
J gene: TRBJ2-5
V gene: TRBV5-1
clone size: few
CDR3 protein: CATAPTGIRETQYF
CDR3 DNA: TGCGCCACCGCCCCGACAGGAATCCGAGAGACCCAGTACTTC

D gene: -
J gene: TRBJ2-7
V gene: TRBV21-1
clone size: -
CDR3 protein: CASSNMCTIASYEQYF
CDR3 DNA: TGTGCCAGCAGCAATATGTGTACTATTGCCTCCTACGAGCAGTACTTC

D gene: TRBD2
J gene: TRBJ2-2
V gene: TRBV6-6
clone size: -
CDR3 protein: CVSSYSGLAEQNTGELFF
CDR3 DNA: TGTGTCAGCAGTTACTCAGGACTAGCGGAACAGAACACCGGGGAGCTGTTTTTT

D gene: -
J gene: TRBJ1-5
V gene: TRBV18
clone size: many
CDR3 protein: CASSEGVNQPQHF
CDR3 DNA: TGTGCCAGCTCCGAAGGTGTAAATCAGCCCCAGCATTTT

D gene: -
J gene: TRBJ2-1
V gene: TRBV11-3
clone size: few
CDR3 protein: CASSLVARTSSYNEQFF
CDR3 DNA: TGTGCCAGCAGCTTAGTGGCTAGGACGAGCTCCTACAATGAGCAGTTCTTC

D gene: -
J gene: TRBJ1-6
V gene: TRBV6-5
clone size: -
CDR3 protein: CARGPDSRSPLHF
CDR3 DNA: TGTGCCAGAGGGCCCGATAGTCGGTCACCCCTCCACTTT